The 13 T cell receptor beta chains below were found in one sample sequenced in a study of cytomegalovirus exposure and HLA in healthy donors. PCR was performed using 60 Vbeta and 13 Jbeta primers. Sequencing was performed with immunoSEQ multiplex PCR; in TCRdb, only in-frame clones are kept and a portion is missing. The sample lists tens of thousands of clones; around 64% were seen once. Source material: PBMCs. All receptors come from a human donor in good health.

This chain uses TRBV5-1 with TRBJ2-2; 9 bases fit TRBD2. The junction had 3 bases not matched to a gene; V was cut back by 0 bases and J by 6 bases. This CDR3 is 15 amino acids long. Looked up from germline, CDR1 is SGHRS and CDR2 is YFSETQ. This chain's CDR3 is CASSLVASGAGELFF. Here the CDR3 DNA reads TGCGCCAGCAGCTTGGTGGCTAGCGGGGCCGGGGAGCTGTTTTTT.

CDR3 sequence (DNA): TGTGCCAGCAACAGGGGGGGGGACAGGGATCGGGAGCAGTACTTC. It yields the protein CASNRGGDRDREQYF. V usage is TRBV7-9 and J usage is TRBJ2-7; the match to TRBD1 covers 9 bases. The CDR3 length is 15 residues. Germline V gene sequence: CDR1 SEHNR, CDR2 FQNEAQ (reference sequence). The trim removed 7 bases at V and 7 bases at J, leaving 14 bases unmatched. Looking up the rest from reference TRBV7-9 and TRBJ2-7 gives the full variable domain: DTGVSQNPRHKITKRGQNVTFRCDPISEHNRLYWYRQTLGQGPEFLTYFQNEAQLEKSRLLSDRFSAERPKGSFSTLEIQRTEQGDSAMYLCASNRGGDRDREQYFGPGTRLTVT.

The gene calls are TRBV5-4 and TRBJ2-5; the D gene is possibly TRBD2 (5 bases). V was clipped by 2 bases and J by 0 bases, with 11 bases between them. In germline, CDR1 is SGHNT, CDR2 YYREEE (reference sequence). CDR3 length: 15 amino acids. CDR3 protein: CASSFRSGHQETQYF. As DNA, the CDR3 is TGTGCCAGCAGCTTCCGGAGCGGTCACCAAGAGACCCAGTACTTC. Full variable domain (rest looked up from reference TRBV5-4 and TRBJ2-5): ETGVTQSPTHLIKTRGQQVTLRCSSQSGHNTVSWYQQALGQGPQFIFQYYREEENGRGNFPPRFSGLQFPNYSSELNVNALELDDSALYLCASSFRSGHQETQYFGPGTRLLVL.

V usage is TRBV5-1 and J usage is TRBJ1-2, with 9 bases aligning to TRBD1. Unmatched junction bases numbered 7, after V lost 5 bases and J lost 8 bases. Germline V gives CDR1 SGHRS, CDR2 YFSETQ. The CDR3 is 13 residues long. CDR3 residues: CASSQDRGRGYTF. The CDR3 DNA is TGCGCCAGCAGTCAGGACAGGGGACGCGGCTACACCTTC.

The chain combines TRBV20-1 with TRBJ1-2; TRBD1 agrees at 9 bases. CDR1 DFQATT and CDR2 SNEGSKA come from the germline V gene (reference sequence). CDR3 size: 11 residues. The CDR3: CSTGGIGGYTF. The DNA for the CDR3 is TGCAGCACAGGGGGCATAGGTGGCTACACCTTC.

V usage is TRBV6-5 and J usage is TRBJ1-2, with TRBD1 as a possible D gene (5 bases). This CDR3 is 14 amino acids long. V was shortened by 0 bases and J by 6 bases, with 11 bases between the two germline ends. Per germline, CDR1 MNHEY and CDR2 SVGAGI. CDR3 DNA sequence: TGTGCCAGCAGTTACTCGATGGCAGGGCATGGCTACACCTTC. Translation: CASSYSMAGHGYTF.

The genes are TRBV2 and TRBJ1-2; weak D call: TRBD1 (5 bases). The CDR3 has 14 residues. Germline V lookup: CDR1 SNHLY, CDR2 FYNNEI. Deletions cut 2 bases from V and 0 bases from J, with 7 bases between. The CDR3 bases are TGTGCCAGCAGTGAACAGGGTACTAACTATGGCTACACCTTC. As protein: CASSEQGTNYGYTF.

This clone was observed a few times. The genes are TRBV7-6 and TRBJ2-1; D gene ambiguous. CDR3 length: 13 residues. V was trimmed by 3 bases and J by 11 bases, leaving 14 bases between them. Germline V gives CDR1 SGHVS, CDR2 FNYEAQ. CDR3 in amino acids: CASSFSSIYQQFF. The CDR3 DNA reads TGTGCCAGCAGCTTTAGTAGCATTTATCAGCAGTTCTTC. Drawing the rest from reference TRBV7-6 and TRBJ2-1, the complete variable domain is GAGVSQSPRYKVTKRGQDVALRCDPISGHVSLYWYRQALGQGPEFLTYFNYEAQQDKSGLPNDRFSAERPEGSISTLTIQRTEQRDSAMYRCASSFSSIYQQFFGPGTRLTVL.

In its sample, this clone was seen a few times. This chain connects TRBV27 to TRBJ2-1; 8 nucleotides match TRBD1. V shed 8 bases and J 8 bases; nucleotides not matched to a gene: 20. CDR1 and CDR2 from the germline V gene are MNHEY and SMNVEV (reference sequence). The CDR3 spans 17 residues. The CDR3 reads CASRKGLRRQGFHEQFF. For the CDR3, the DNA is TGTGCCAGCCGAAAGGGTTTAAGAAGACAGGGGTTCCATGAGCAGTTCTTC.

V gene TRBV9 combines with J gene TRBJ1-2; D perhaps matches TRBD1 (5 bases). Per germline, CDR1 SGDLS and CDR2 YYNGEE. The CDR3 extends over 18 amino acids. The V and J ends lost 4 bases and 0 bases respectively, with 22 bases between them. The DNA of the CDR3 is TGTGCCAGCAGCCCTCGGGGTGGGGGGGAAACCACTAACTATGGCTACACCTTC. It yields the protein CASSPRGGGETTNYGYTF.

The chain employs TRBV6-1 and TRBJ2-5, with 7 positions matching TRBD2. Germline V lookup: CDR1 MNHNS, CDR2 SASEGT. V trimming: 2 bases; J trimming: 5 bases; junction bases outside the gene matches: 8. The CDR3 is 15 residues long. CDR3 loop: CASSEMWGGRETQYF. The DNA of the CDR3 is TGTGCCAGCAGTGAAATGTGGGGAGGGCGGGAGACCCAGTACTTC.

The V call is TRBV5-8, the J call TRBJ1-2, with D uncertain. From germline, CDR1 is SGHTS and CDR2 YDEGEE. V lost 9 bases, J lost 5 bases, and 20 bases lay in between. The CDR3 loop spans 14 amino acids. Here the CDR3 DNA reads TGTGCCACCCCCTCGAAGCGGGTCCTTTATGGCTACACCTTC. Translating it yields CATPSKRVLYGYTF.

The genes are TRBV4-3 and TRBJ1-6; maybe TRBD1 (5 bases). This CDR3 has 14 residues. CDR1 is LGHNA, CDR2 YSLEER, per germline. Trimming took 4 bases from V and 5 from J, leaving 9 bases between them. The CDR3 DNA sequence: TGCGCCAGCAGCCGGGGGGAACATAATTCACCCCTCCACTTT. It is translated as CASSRGEHNSPLHF.